Listed below are T cell receptor beta chains from one sample, sequenced in a study of siplizumab effects on memory and regulatory T cells. Only in-frame clones appear in the TCRdb table, and some are missing; sequencing was by immunoSEQ multiplex PCR. Found here are some 110,000 clones, about 93% of them singletons; the top ten hold approximately 0.67%. What was sequenced was Tregs sorted from blood. These TCRs come from a human donor in good health. CDR3s include the opening cysteine and the closing phenylalanine or tryptophan. A row's size may be missing; if present it is once, few, many or a size class.

v_gene	abundance	j_gene	CDR3aa
TRBV19	NA	TRBJ2-1	CASSRDSVYNEQFF
TRBV6-1	NA	TRBJ2-5	CASSEWAARETQYF
TRBV18	NA	TRBJ2-3	CASSRGLAGGDTQYF
TRBV5-1	NA	TRBJ1-4	CASSFRDPSREKLFF
TRBV18	NA	TRBJ1-5	CASSPSGGAKQPQHF
TRBV5-1	NA	TRBJ1-4	CASSLAGAPANEKLFF
TRBV7-3	NA	TRBJ2-5	CASSLTGLAGLQETQYF
TRBV9	NA	TRBJ1-6	CASSVDLSYNSPLHF
TRBV18	NA	TRBJ1-1	CASSPRVLLGTEAFF
TRBV19	NA	TRBJ2-6	CASTGHFSGANVLTF
TRBV6-1	once	TRBJ2-3	CASSDRGVITDTQYF
TRBV29-1	once	TRBJ2-2	CSVKRTGAGELFF
TRBV7-6	NA	TRBJ2-7	CASSLAPHYEQYF
TRBV4-1	NA	TRBJ1-2	CASSPQALTGIHGYTF
TRBV7-8	NA	TRBJ2-3	CATKFRLFADTQYF
TRBV11-3	NA	TRBJ2-2	CASSPPRGPNTGELFF
TRBV11-3	NA	TRBJ2-4	CASSSSGGFAKNIQYF
TRBV9	NA	TRBJ1-2	CASSVAPEKGYGYTF
TRBV10-3	once	TRBJ1-2	CAISYRQGAANYGYTF
TRBV27	NA	TRBJ1-1	CASSSQGAKLEAFF
TRBV13	NA	TRBJ2-2	CASSSPTRNTGELFF
TRBV4-3	NA	TRBJ1-2	CASSQDKENYGYTF
TRBV27	NA	TRBJ1-1	CASRGAELNTEAFF
TRBV21-1	NA	TRBJ1-4	CASSRQGAGEKLFF
TRBV7-8	once	TRBJ1-1	CASSIGRVAFF
TRBV5-1	NA	TRBJ2-7	CASSLAFGEQYF
TRBV5-1	NA	TRBJ2-5	CASSWGRYQETQYF
TRBV7-9	NA	TRBJ2-2	CASSWYMGTGELFF
TRBV6-6	NA	TRBJ2-7	CASRGSDLSYEQYF
TRBV10-1	NA	TRBJ1-2	CASSSSSYGYTF
TRBV9	NA	TRBJ1-2	CASSADGRQGYTF
TRBV5-4	NA	TRBJ1-4	CASSLWPGQGQEKLFF
TRBV5-6	NA	TRBJ2-7	CASSLGSFGSEQYF
TRBV7-8	NA	TRBJ1-1	CASSGPGTGMNTEAFF
TRBV18	NA	TRBJ2-1	CASSPSSGRSSYNEQFF
TRBV7-3	NA	TRBJ1-1	CASSLPPGTEYEAFF
TRBV18	NA	TRBJ2-1	CASSPRTGAYNEQFF
TRBV6-6	NA	TRBJ2-7	CASSYRDRDHEQYF
TRBV7-9	NA	TRBJ1-1	CASSLGVAEAFF
TRBV6-5	NA	TRBJ2-7	CASRSPGVYEQYF
TRBV4-1	NA	TRBJ1-2	CASSQARGDGYTF
TRBV7-2	few	TRBJ2-1	CASSPGLAGEKQFF
TRBV7-9	NA	TRBJ2-7	CASSFSGDPSYEQYF
TRBV5-5	NA	TRBJ2-7	CARTALGYEQYF
TRBV19	NA	TRBJ2-7	CASSGGTSGNYEQYF
TRBV4-1	NA	TRBJ2-5	CASSQWGRAYETQYF
TRBV14	NA	TRBJ2-7	CASSIAYLAYEQYF
TRBV6-5	NA	TRBJ1-5	CASSHRGQPQHF